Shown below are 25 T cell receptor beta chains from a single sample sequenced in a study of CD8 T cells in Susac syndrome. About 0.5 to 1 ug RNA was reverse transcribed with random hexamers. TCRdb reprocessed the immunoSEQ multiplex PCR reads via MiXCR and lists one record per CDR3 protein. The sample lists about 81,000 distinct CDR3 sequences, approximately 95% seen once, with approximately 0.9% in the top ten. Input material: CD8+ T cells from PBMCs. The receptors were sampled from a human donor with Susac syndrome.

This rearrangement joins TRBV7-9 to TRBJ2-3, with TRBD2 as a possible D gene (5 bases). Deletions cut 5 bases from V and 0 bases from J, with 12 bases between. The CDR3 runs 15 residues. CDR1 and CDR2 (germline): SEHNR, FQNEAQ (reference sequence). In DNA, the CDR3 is TGTGCCAGCAGCGCCATTTGGGAGAGCACAGATACGCAGTATTTT. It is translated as CASSAIWESTDTQYF.

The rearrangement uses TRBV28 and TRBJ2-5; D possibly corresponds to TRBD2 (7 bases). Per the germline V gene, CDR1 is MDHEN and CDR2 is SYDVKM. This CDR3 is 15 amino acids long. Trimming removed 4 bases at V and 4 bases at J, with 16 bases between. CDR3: CASSSVGGPGETQYF. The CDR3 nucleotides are TGTGCCAGCAGTTCCGTGGGGGGGCCGGGAGAGACCCAGTACTTC.

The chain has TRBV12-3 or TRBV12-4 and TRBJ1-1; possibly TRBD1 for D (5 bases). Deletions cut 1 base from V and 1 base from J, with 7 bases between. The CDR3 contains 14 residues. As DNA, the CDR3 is TGTGCCAGCAGTTTAGAGGACACGAACACTGAAGCTTTCTTT. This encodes CASSLEDTNTEAFF.

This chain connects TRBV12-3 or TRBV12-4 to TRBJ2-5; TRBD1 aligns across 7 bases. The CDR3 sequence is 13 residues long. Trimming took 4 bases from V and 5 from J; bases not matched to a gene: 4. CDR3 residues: CASSSTGLETQYF. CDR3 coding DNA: TGTGCCAGCAGTTCGACAGGGTTGGAGACCCAGTACTTC.

The CDR3, as DNA: TGTGCCAGCAGCTCGGGACAGCTCGAGCAGTACTTC. Encoded protein: CASSSGQLEQYF. The chain has TRBV13 and TRBJ2-7, with 7 bases identical to TRBD1. Unmatched junction bases numbered 3, after V lost 4 bases and J lost 6 bases. The CDR3 totals 12 residues. Germline V lookup: CDR1 PRHDT, CDR2 FYEKMQ (reference sequence).

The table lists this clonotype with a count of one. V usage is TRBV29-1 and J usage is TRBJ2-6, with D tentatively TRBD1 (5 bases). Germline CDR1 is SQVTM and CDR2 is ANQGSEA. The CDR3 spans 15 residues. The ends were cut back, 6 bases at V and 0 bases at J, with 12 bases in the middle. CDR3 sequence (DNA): TGCAGCGTCAAGGCAGGGAACTCTGGGGCCAACGTCCTGACTTTC. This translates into CSVKAGNSGANVLTF.

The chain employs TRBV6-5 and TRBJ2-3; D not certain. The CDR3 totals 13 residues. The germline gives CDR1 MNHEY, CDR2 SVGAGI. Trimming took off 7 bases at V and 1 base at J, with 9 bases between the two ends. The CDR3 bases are TGTGCCAGCACAGGCTTACGCACAGATACGCAGTATTTT. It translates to CASTGLRTDTQYF.

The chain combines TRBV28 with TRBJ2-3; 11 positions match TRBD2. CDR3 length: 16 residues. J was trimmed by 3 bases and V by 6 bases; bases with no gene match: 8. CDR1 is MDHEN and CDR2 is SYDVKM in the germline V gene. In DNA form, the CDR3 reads TGTGCCAGCAGCTTAGCGGGAGGGGTTTTTACAGATACGCAGTATTTT. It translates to CASSLAGGVFTDTQYF.

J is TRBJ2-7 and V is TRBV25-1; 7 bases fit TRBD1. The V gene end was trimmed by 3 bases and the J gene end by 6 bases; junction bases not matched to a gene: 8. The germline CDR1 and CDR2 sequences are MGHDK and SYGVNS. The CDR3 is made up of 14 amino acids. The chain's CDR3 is CASSEGRGILEQYF. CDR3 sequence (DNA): TGTGCCAGCAGTGAGGGCAGGGGGATACTCGAGCAGTACTTC.

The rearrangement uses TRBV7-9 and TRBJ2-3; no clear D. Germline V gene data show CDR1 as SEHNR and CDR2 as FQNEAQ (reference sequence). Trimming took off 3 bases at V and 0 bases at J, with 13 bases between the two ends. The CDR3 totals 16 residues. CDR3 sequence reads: CASSLLHGPSTDTQYF. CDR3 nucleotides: TGTGCCAGCAGCTTGCTTCACGGGCCGAGCACAGATACGCAGTATTTT.

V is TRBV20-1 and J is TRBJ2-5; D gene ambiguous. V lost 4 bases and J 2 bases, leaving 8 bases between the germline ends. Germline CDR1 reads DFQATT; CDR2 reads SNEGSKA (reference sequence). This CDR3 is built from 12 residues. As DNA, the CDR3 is TGCAGTGCTAAGGGTTGGCAAGAGACCCAGTACTTC. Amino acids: CSAKGWQETQYF.

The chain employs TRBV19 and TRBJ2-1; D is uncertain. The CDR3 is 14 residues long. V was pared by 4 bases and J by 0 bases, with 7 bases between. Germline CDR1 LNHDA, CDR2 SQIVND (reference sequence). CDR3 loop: CASSTAASYNEQFF. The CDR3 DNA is TGTGCCAGTAGTACCGCAGCCTCCTACAATGAGCAGTTCTTC.

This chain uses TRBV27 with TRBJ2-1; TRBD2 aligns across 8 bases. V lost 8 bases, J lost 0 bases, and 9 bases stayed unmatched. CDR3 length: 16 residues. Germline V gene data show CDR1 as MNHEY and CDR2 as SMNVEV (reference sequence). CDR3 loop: CASSDSSGASYNEQFF. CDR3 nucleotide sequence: TGTGCCAGCTCTGACAGTAGCGGGGCCTCCTACAATGAGCAGTTCTTC.

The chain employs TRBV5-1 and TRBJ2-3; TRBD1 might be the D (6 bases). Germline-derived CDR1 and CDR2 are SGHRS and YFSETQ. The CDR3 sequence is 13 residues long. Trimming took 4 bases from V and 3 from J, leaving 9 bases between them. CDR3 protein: CASSITGTDTQYF. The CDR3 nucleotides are TGCGCCAGCAGCATAACAGGGACAGATACGCAGTATTTT.

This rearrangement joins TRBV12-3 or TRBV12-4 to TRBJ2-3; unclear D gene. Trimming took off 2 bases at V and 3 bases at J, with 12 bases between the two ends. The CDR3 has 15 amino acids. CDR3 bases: TGTGCCAGCAGTTTAAGTTGGGGTACAACAGATACGCAGTATTTT. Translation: CASSLSWGTTDTQYF.

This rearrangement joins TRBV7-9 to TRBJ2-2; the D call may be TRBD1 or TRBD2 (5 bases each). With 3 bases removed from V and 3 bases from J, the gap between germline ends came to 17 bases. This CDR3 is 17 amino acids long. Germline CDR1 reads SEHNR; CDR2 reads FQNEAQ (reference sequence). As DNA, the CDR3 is TGTGCCAGCAGCTTGCCCCAGCTTCGGGGCGACACCGGGGAGCTGTTTTTT. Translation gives CASSLPQLRGDTGELFF. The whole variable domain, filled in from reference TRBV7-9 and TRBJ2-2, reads DTGVSQNPRHKITKRGQNVTFRCDPISEHNRLYWYRQTLGQGPEFLTYFQNEAQLEKSRLLSDRFSAERPKGSFSTLEIQRTEQGDSAMYLCASSLPQLRGDTGELFFGEGSRLTVL.

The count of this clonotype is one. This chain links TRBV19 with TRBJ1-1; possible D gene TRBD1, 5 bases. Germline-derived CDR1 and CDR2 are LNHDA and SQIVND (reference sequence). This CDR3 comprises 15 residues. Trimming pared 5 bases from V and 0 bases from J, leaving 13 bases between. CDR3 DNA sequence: TGTGCCAGTAGTCCCATTGAGGGGATGAACACTGAAGCTTTCTTT. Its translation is CASSPIEGMNTEAFF.

In nucleotides, the CDR3 is TGCAGCGGGACGACTAGCGGGGATTACGAGCAGTACTTC. Its protein is CSGTTSGDYEQYF. V usage is TRBV29-1 and J usage is TRBJ2-7; 11 bases map to TRBD2. CDR1 is SQVTM and CDR2 is ANQGSEA in the germline V gene. The CDR3 extends over 13 amino acids. V gave up 7 bases and J gave up 4 bases; unmatched junction bases: 6.

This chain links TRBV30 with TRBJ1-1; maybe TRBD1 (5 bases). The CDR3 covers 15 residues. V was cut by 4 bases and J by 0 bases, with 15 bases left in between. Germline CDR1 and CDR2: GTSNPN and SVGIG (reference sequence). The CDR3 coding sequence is TGTGCCTGGATGAATCAGGGCAAAATGAACACTGAAGCTTTCTTT. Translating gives CAWMNQGKMNTEAFF.

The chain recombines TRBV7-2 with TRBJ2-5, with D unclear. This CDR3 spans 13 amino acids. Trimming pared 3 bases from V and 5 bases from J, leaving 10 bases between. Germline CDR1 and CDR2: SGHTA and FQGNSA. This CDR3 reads CASSFSLSETQYF. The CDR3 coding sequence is TGTGCCAGCAGCTTTAGTTTATCGGAGACCCAGTACTTC.

CDR3 protein: CASSPLRWNYEQYF. The CDR3 DNA is TGTGCCAGCAGCCCGCTGAGGTGGAACTACGAGCAGTACTTC. This chain connects TRBV7-8 to TRBJ2-7; no definite D call. The CDR3 length is 14 residues. The V and J ends lost 5 bases and 3 bases respectively, with 14 bases between them. Germline lookup yields CDR1 SGHVS and CDR2 FQNEAQ.

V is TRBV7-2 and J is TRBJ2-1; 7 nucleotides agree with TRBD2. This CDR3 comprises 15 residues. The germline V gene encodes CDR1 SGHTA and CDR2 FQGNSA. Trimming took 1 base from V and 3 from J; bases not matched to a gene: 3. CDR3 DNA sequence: TGTGCCAGCAGCTTAGTTTCTAGCGGCTACAATGAGCAGTTCTTC. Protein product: CASSLVSSGYNEQFF.

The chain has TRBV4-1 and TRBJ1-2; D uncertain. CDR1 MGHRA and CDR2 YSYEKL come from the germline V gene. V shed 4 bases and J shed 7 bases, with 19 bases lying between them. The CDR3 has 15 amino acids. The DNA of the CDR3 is TGCGCCAGCAGCCCCATTGGTTTGGCAGGTAGTGGCTACACCTTC. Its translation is CASSPIGLAGSGYTF.

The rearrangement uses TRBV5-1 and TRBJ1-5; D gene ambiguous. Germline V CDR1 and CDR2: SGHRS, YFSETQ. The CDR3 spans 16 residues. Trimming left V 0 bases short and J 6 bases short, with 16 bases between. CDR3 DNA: TGCGCCAGCAGCTTGGCCGGGAGGGCGGCGGCTCAGCCCCAGCATTTT. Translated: CASSLAGRAAAQPQHF.

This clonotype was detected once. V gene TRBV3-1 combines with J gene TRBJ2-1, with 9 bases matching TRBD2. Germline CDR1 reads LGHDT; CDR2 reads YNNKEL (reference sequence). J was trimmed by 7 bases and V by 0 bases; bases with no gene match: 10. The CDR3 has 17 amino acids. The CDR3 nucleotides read TGTGCCAGCAGCCAAGATAAGACGGCTAGCGGGGATAATGAGCAGTTCTTC. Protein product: CASSQDKTASGDNEQFF.